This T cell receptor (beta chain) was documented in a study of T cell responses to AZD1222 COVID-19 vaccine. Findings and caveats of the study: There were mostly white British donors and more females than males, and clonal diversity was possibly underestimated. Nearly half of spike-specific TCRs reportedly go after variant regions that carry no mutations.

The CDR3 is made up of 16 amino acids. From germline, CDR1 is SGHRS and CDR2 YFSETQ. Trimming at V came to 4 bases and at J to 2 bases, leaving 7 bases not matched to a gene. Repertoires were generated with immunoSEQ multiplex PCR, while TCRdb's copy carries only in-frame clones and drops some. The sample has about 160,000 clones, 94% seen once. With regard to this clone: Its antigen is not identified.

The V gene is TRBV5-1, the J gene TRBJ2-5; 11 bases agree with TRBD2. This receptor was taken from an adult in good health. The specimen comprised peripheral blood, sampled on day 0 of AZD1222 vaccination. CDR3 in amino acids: CASSKGLAGGQETQYF. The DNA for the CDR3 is TGCGCCAGCAGCAAAGGACTAGCGGGTGGGCAAGAGACCCAGTACTTC.